What follows describes a single TCR beta chain. The target antigen is unknown. As TCR cDNA was made by 5'RACE template switching, a universal primer site and UMIs were added. MiXCR was run by TCRdb on the 5' RACE reads, yielding one entry per CDR3 protein. The sample yields approximately 74,000 distinct CDR3 sequences, approximately 5% seen once. This record belongs to a study of T cells after yellow fever vaccination. Study-level background: Fractions containing few cells were prepared with SMART-Seq v4 Ultra Low Input.

Notes on the study in general: Abundant clonotypes (contaminants from the bulk population) could be present in FACS-sorted repertoires. Most clones from primary vaccination were detected again post-booster (around 96% CD4, 88% CD8).

The CDR3 extends over 17 amino acids. Germline V gives CDR1 SGHVS, CDR2 FQNEAQ. The V end was cut by 2 bases, the J end by 4 bases, with 17 bases between. The chain carries TRBV7-8 and TRBJ2-2; a possible D gene is TRBD2 (5 bases). The material was CD4+ T cells sorted from PBMCs, obtained approximately 16 days after the first yellow fever vaccination. The sequence was collected from a man younger than 35 who received the YFV17D yellow fever vaccine. The CDR3 loop reads CASSLKLGSRPTGELFF. The CDR3 bases are TGTGCCAGCAGCTTAAAGTTGGGGAGCCGTCCCACCGGGGAGCTGTTTTTT.